The rows below give T cell receptor beta chains drawn from one sample of a study of response to subunit inactivated influenza vaccine. TCRdb reanalysed the RT-PCR reads using MiXCR and keeps one entry per CDR3 protein. The table records some 520,000 distinct CDR3 sequences, 16% of them present only once. This specimen was CD4+ T cells sorted from PBMCs, taken about 24 months after vaccination. These receptors came from a man aged 45 to 75 who received an inactivated influenza vaccine. Each CDR3 is given with its conserved first and last residue. Fields, in order: J gene, CDR3 length, V gene, clone size, D gene, CDR3 DNA, CDR3 protein. D genes are given only for firm matches. Some rows have no size entry. The others give once, few or many, or a class for an expanded clone.

j_call: TRBJ2-3
cdr3_length: 15
v_call: TRBV6-2/TRBV6-3
clone_size: few
d_call: TRBD2
cdr3_nt: TGTGCCAGCAGTTTGCCGGGACTAGGGGCGAGGACGCAGTATTTT
cdr3_aa: CASSLPGLGARTQYF

j_call: TRBJ1-2
cdr3_length: 13
v_call: TRBV28
clone_size: .
d_call: .
cdr3_nt: TGTGCCAGCAGTTTACCGGACATCTATGGCTACACCTTC
cdr3_aa: CASSLPDIYGYTF

j_call: TRBJ1-2
cdr3_length: 16
v_call: TRBV10-2
clone_size: .
d_call: .
cdr3_nt: TGCGCCAGCAGTGAGGGGAGGGGGTCTCAGGCCTATGGCTACACCTTC
cdr3_aa: CASSEGRGSQAYGYTF

j_call: TRBJ2-3
cdr3_length: 17
v_call: TRBV5-1
clone_size: medium-sized
d_call: .
cdr3_nt: TGCGCCAGCAGCTCAAGACAACCGGGACCGAGCACAGATACGCAGTATTTT
cdr3_aa: CASSSRQPGPSTDTQYF

j_call: TRBJ2-3
cdr3_length: 16
v_call: TRBV7-9
clone_size: .
d_call: .
cdr3_nt: TGTGCCAGCAGCTTAGACAAAGGATTACCCACAGATACGCAGTATTTT
cdr3_aa: CASSLDKGLPTDTQYF

j_call: TRBJ2-5
cdr3_length: 16
v_call: TRBV4-2
clone_size: few
d_call: TRBD2
cdr3_nt: TGTGCCAGCAGCCAACGGACTAGTTCCATCCAAGAGACCCAGTACTTC
cdr3_aa: CASSQRTSSIQETQYF

j_call: TRBJ1-4
cdr3_length: 14
v_call: TRBV29-1
clone_size: many
d_call: .
cdr3_nt: TGCAGCGTTTTTTATCCAGGTCTGGATGAAAAACTGTTTTTT
cdr3_aa: CSVFYPGLDEKLFF

j_call: TRBJ1-2
cdr3_length: 12
v_call: TRBV29-1
clone_size: .
d_call: .
cdr3_nt: TGCAGCGTTGAAGCTTCGGGCAGGGCGCACACCTTC
cdr3_aa: CSVEASGRAHTF

j_call: TRBJ2-2
cdr3_length: 16
v_call: TRBV12-5
clone_size: .
d_call: TRBD1
cdr3_nt: TGTGCTAGTGGTCTCAATCTAGGACAGGGGACCGGGGAGCTGTTTTTT
cdr3_aa: CASGLNLGQGTGELFF

j_call: TRBJ2-1
cdr3_length: 12
v_call: TRBV7-9
clone_size: .
d_call: .
cdr3_nt: TGTGCCAGCAGCTTAGGCTTAGCTACTGAGTTCTTC
cdr3_aa: CASSLGLATEFF

j_call: TRBJ1-3
cdr3_length: 17
v_call: TRBV6-2/TRBV6-3
clone_size: once
d_call: TRBD1
cdr3_nt: TGTGCCAGCAGTTACTCAACGGGACAGCTACGTGGAAACACCATATATTTT
cdr3_aa: CASSYSTGQLRGNTIYF

j_call: TRBJ2-5
cdr3_length: 15
v_call: TRBV12-3/TRBV12-4
clone_size: few
d_call: .
cdr3_nt: TGTGCCAGCAGTTCCCGCACAGGGGGGGGAGAGACCCAGTACTTC
cdr3_aa: CASSSRTGGGETQYF

j_call: TRBJ2-7
cdr3_length: 13
v_call: TRBV3-1
clone_size: few
d_call: .
cdr3_nt: TGTGCCAGCAGCCAAGTCGAGGGGCGGGAGCAGTACTTC
cdr3_aa: CASSQVEGREQYF

j_call: TRBJ1-1
cdr3_length: 15
v_call: TRBV7-8
clone_size: .
d_call: .
cdr3_nt: TGTGCCAGCAGCTTACATGACAGGCCGAACACTGAAGCTTTCTTT
cdr3_aa: CASSLHDRPNTEAFF

j_call: TRBJ1-5
cdr3_length: 12
v_call: TRBV30
clone_size: once
d_call: .
cdr3_nt: TGTGCCTGGAATAAGTTCGATCAGCCCCAGCATTTT
cdr3_aa: CAWNKFDQPQHF

j_call: TRBJ2-1
cdr3_length: 13
v_call: TRBV7-2
clone_size: many
d_call: .
cdr3_nt: TGTGCCAGCAGCCCGACTAGGTACAATGAGCAGTTCTTC
cdr3_aa: CASSPTRYNEQFF

j_call: TRBJ2-2
cdr3_length: 15
v_call: TRBV20-1
clone_size: few
d_call: .
cdr3_nt: TGCAGTGCTCTACCCTTGACTTCGGGCACCGGGGAGCTGTTTTTT
cdr3_aa: CSALPLTSGTGELFF

j_call: TRBJ1-4
cdr3_length: 13
v_call: TRBV12-3/TRBV12-4
clone_size: .
d_call: .
cdr3_nt: TGTGCCAGCAGTTTTTCGGTCAATGAAAAACTGTTTTTT
cdr3_aa: CASSFSVNEKLFF

j_call: TRBJ2-2
cdr3_length: 14
v_call: TRBV6-2/TRBV6-3
clone_size: few
d_call: .
cdr3_nt: TGTGCCAGCAGTTACGAGGACTTCACCGGGGAGCTGTTTTTT
cdr3_aa: CASSYEDFTGELFF

j_call: TRBJ1-3
cdr3_length: 16
v_call: TRBV28
clone_size: many
d_call: .
cdr3_nt: TGTGCCAGCAGTTCCCTTCGGGGCCCCTCTGGAAACACCATATATTTT
cdr3_aa: CASSSLRGPSGNTIYF

j_call: TRBJ2-3
cdr3_length: 14
v_call: TRBV5-1
clone_size: many
d_call: TRBD2
cdr3_nt: TGCGCCAGCGCTAGCGGGAGGGCCTCCGATACGCAGTATTTT
cdr3_aa: CASASGRASDTQYF

j_call: TRBJ2-3
cdr3_length: 16
v_call: TRBV9
clone_size: few
d_call: .
cdr3_nt: TGTGCCAGCAGCGTAACCGGGACTCCGGACGGAGATACGCAGTATTTT
cdr3_aa: CASSVTGTPDGDTQYF

j_call: TRBJ2-5
cdr3_length: 15
v_call: TRBV7-2
clone_size: few
d_call: .
cdr3_nt: TGTGCCAGCAGCCGGGGAAGGGGGGTACAAGAGACCCAGTACTTC
cdr3_aa: CASSRGRGVQETQYF

j_call: TRBJ2-5
cdr3_length: 15
v_call: TRBV5-1
clone_size: .
d_call: .
cdr3_nt: TGCGCCAGCAGCAGCTCACACATGGCACAAGAGACCCAGTACTTC
cdr3_aa: CASSSSHMAQETQYF

j_call: TRBJ2-5
cdr3_length: 13
v_call: TRBV29-1
clone_size: .
d_call: TRBD1
cdr3_nt: TGCAGCGTTGAACCGGACAGGGCAAAGACCCAGTACTTC
cdr3_aa: CSVEPDRAKTQYF

j_call: TRBJ1-5
cdr3_length: 13
v_call: TRBV29-1
clone_size: .
d_call: .
cdr3_nt: TGCAGCGTTGCGTCAGGGGCTAGGCAGCCCCAGCATTTT
cdr3_aa: CSVASGARQPQHF

j_call: TRBJ2-1
cdr3_length: 15
v_call: TRBV20-1
clone_size: few
d_call: TRBD2
cdr3_nt: TGCAGTGCTAGAGATGGTAGCGGGGGGGCCGATGAGCAGTTCTTC
cdr3_aa: CSARDGSGGADEQFF

j_call: TRBJ2-7
cdr3_length: 18
v_call: TRBV4-3
clone_size: few
d_call: TRBD2
cdr3_nt: TGCGCCAGCAGCCAAGGGGTTGCTAGCGGGAGCGGCGCCTACGAGCAGTACTTC
cdr3_aa: CASSQGVASGSGAYEQYF

j_call: TRBJ1-4
cdr3_length: 16
v_call: TRBV3-1
clone_size: .
d_call: .
cdr3_nt: TGTGCCAGCAGCCAAGAGAGAAGGCAGTCTAATGAAAAACTGTTTTTT
cdr3_aa: CASSQERRQSNEKLFF

j_call: TRBJ1-1
cdr3_length: 13
v_call: TRBV7-9
clone_size: .
d_call: .
cdr3_nt: TGTGCCAGCAGCCATGGACTGGGCACTGAAGCTTTCTTT
cdr3_aa: CASSHGLGTEAFF

j_call: TRBJ2-2
cdr3_length: 14
v_call: TRBV7-9
clone_size: few
d_call: .
cdr3_nt: TGTGCCAGCAGCTTAGCGCTAGAGACCGGGGAGCTGTTTTTT
cdr3_aa: CASSLALETGELFF

j_call: TRBJ2-3
cdr3_length: 12
v_call: TRBV7-2
clone_size: .
d_call: .
cdr3_nt: TGTGCCAGCAGAATAGTCACAGATACGCAGTATTTT
cdr3_aa: CASRIVTDTQYF

j_call: TRBJ1-5
cdr3_length: 15
v_call: TRBV12-3/TRBV12-4
clone_size: few
d_call: .
cdr3_nt: TGTGCCAGCACCCTCCGGGGGCAGACAAATCAGCCCCAGCATTTT
cdr3_aa: CASTLRGQTNQPQHF

j_call: TRBJ2-1
cdr3_length: 16
v_call: TRBV7-2
clone_size: .
d_call: TRBD2
cdr3_nt: TGTGCCAGCAGCTTAGGGGAGACTAGCGGGTTCAATGAGCAGTTCTTC
cdr3_aa: CASSLGETSGFNEQFF

j_call: TRBJ2-2
cdr3_length: 15
v_call: TRBV4-1
clone_size: few
d_call: .
cdr3_nt: TGCGCCAGCAGCCAAGGAATAAGGAACACCGGGGAGCTGTTTTTT
cdr3_aa: CASSQGIRNTGELFF

j_call: TRBJ2-2
cdr3_length: 15
v_call: TRBV4-3
clone_size: .
d_call: .
cdr3_nt: TGCGCCAGCAGCCCCCCATGGCCCTACACCGGGGAGCTGTTTTTT
cdr3_aa: CASSPPWPYTGELFF

j_call: TRBJ2-1
cdr3_length: 15
v_call: TRBV7-2
clone_size: .
d_call: TRBD2
cdr3_nt: TGTGCCAGCAGCATCCTAGCGGGATCGGGCAATGAGCAGTTCTTC
cdr3_aa: CASSILAGSGNEQFF

j_call: TRBJ2-1
cdr3_length: 16
v_call: TRBV20-1
clone_size: many
d_call: .
cdr3_nt: TGCAGTGCTAGAGACCCGACAGGACCTACCTACAATGAGCAGTTCTTC
cdr3_aa: CSARDPTGPTYNEQFF

j_call: TRBJ1-2
cdr3_length: 18
v_call: TRBV4-2
clone_size: few
d_call: .
cdr3_nt: TGTGCCAGCAGCCAAGAAGGAAGGGGCAGGAGGCCCTACTATGGCTACACCTTC
cdr3_aa: CASSQEGRGRRPYYGYTF

j_call: TRBJ2-3
cdr3_length: 17
v_call: TRBV6-5
clone_size: few
d_call: TRBD1
cdr3_nt: TGTGCCAGCAGTTACTCAGGACAGGGCTTTAGCACAGATACGCAGTATTTT
cdr3_aa: CASSYSGQGFSTDTQYF